This T cell receptor (beta chain) was identified during a study of T cell repertoires in cytomegalovirus infection. As for the study in general: From public TCR beta signatures came an indication of both CMV infection and matching HLA type. Study-wide findings and caveats: Predominance within the ex vivo response was attributable to HLA-C-restricted CMV-specific TCR beta clonotypes. The cumulative frequency of public TCR beta families distinguished individuals who carried CMV together with the relevant HLA.

MiXCR, applied by TCRdb to the reads, yields one record per CDR3 protein. Seen here are fewer than 550,000 distinct CDR3 sequences, approximately 30% observed once, and the top ten hold roughly an eighth. Turning to this clonotype: The antigen is undetermined.

This clonotype was sampled from a human donor in good health (CMV status not recorded). Some clones in this sample may be carry-over from other donors' samples. The sequencing input was PBMCs.

This CDR3 reads CASRNQGNGYTF. CDR3 bases: TGTGCCAGCAGGAATCAGGGGAATGGCTACACCTTC. This chain uses TRBV28 with TRBJ1-2; D is perhaps TRBD1 (6 bases). Germline CDR1 and CDR2: MDHEN and SYDVKM. CDR3 length: 12 residues. V was trimmed by 6 bases and J by 6 bases, leaving 11 bases between them.